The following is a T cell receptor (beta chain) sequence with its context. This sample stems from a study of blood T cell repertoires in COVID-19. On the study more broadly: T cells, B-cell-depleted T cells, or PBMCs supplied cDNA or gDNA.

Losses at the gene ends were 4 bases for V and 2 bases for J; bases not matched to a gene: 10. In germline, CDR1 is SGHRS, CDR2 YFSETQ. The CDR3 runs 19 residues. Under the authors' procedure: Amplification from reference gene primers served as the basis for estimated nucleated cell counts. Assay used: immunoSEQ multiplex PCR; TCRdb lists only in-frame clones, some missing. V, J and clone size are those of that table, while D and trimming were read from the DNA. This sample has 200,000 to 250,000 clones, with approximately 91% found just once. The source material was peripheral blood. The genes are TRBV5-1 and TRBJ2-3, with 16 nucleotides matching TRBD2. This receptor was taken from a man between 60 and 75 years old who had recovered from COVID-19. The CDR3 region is CASSRGLAGGPSVTDTQYF. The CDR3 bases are TGCGCCAGCAGCCGGGGACTAGCGGGAGGGCCCTCGGTCACAGATACGCAGTATTTT.